The next 13 T cell receptor beta chains were all read from a single sample in a study of OX40 agonist ivuxolimab in advanced cancers. The library came from the immunoSEQ multiplex PCR assay. TCRdb took over this immuneACCESS table, retaining in-frame rearrangements with V and J assigned. Such tables are incomplete; in checked studies, under half of the missing clones stem from an unresolved V gene, and the remainder is unexplained. Present in this sample are approximately 40,000 clones, more than 75% of which were seen just once. About a sixth of the sample comes from the top ten. Specimen: CD4+ or CD8+ T cells sorted from blood, collected in a trial of the OX40 agonist ivuxolimab. These receptors came from an adult with an advanced solid tumor such as melanoma, head and neck, liver or kidney cancer.

The chain employs TRBV6-5 and TRBJ1-1; no definite D call. The CDR3 spans 12 residues. Per germline, CDR1 MNHEY and CDR2 SVGAGI. V lost 6 bases to trimming and J lost 1 base, with 6 bases between them. CDR3 region: CASSPRNTEAFF. The CDR3 DNA reads as TGTGCCAGCAGCCCCAGGAACACTGAAGCTTTCTTT.

CDR3 residues: CASSPLGQGAGYTF. The CDR3 DNA follows: TGTGCCAGCAGCCCTCTTGGGCAGGGCGCTGGCTACACCTTC. The gene calls are TRBV7-9 and TRBJ1-2, with D tentatively TRBD1 (5 bases). V lost 5 bases to trimming and J lost 7 bases, with 17 bases between them. Germline assignment: CDR1 SEHNR and CDR2 FQNEAQ (reference sequence). The CDR3 runs to 14 residues.

The genes are TRBV5-4 and TRBJ2-7; D ambiguous. Per the germline V gene, CDR1 is SGHNT and CDR2 is YYREEE (reference sequence). The V end was cut by 0 bases, the J end by 5 bases, with 9 bases between. The CDR3 covers 13 residues. CDR3 amino acids: CASSLEVGHEQYF. The CDR3, as DNA: TGTGCCAGCAGCTTGGAGGTAGGGCACGAGCAGTACTTC.

J is TRBJ2-7 and V is TRBV2; 11 bases fit TRBD1. V was clipped by 4 bases and J by 0 bases; unmatched bases: 2. CDR3 length: 15 residues. Germline assignment: CDR1 SNHLY and CDR2 FYNNEI. The CDR3 loop reads CASSAGTGGSYEQYF. The CDR3 bases are TGTGCCAGCAGTGCCGGGACAGGGGGCTCCTACGAGCAGTACTTC.

Turning to this clone: Other DNA sequences in the sample encode the same CDR3. The chain is built from TRBV7-2 and TRBJ2-7, with a weak D call TRBD1 (6 bases). The CDR3 is 12 residues long. Germline lookup yields CDR1 SGHTA and CDR2 FQGNSA. V dropped 3 bases and J dropped 4 bases, with 7 bases sitting between them. The DNA for the CDR3 is TGTGCCAGCAGCTTCCAGGGGTACGAGCAGTACTTC. Amino acid sequence: CASSFQGYEQYF.

CDR3 amino acids: CASSASQDGIGTDTQYF. CDR3 in DNA: TGTGCCAGCAGCGCGTCTCAAGATGGTATAGGCACAGATACGCAGTATTTT. The rearrangement links TRBV5-4 to TRBJ2-3; D is unclear. Looked up from germline, CDR1 is SGHNT and CDR2 is YYREEE (reference sequence). Trimming removed 4 bases at V and 1 base at J, with 19 bases between. The CDR3 spans 17 residues.

The chain couples TRBV29-1 to TRBJ2-7; a possible D gene is TRBD2 (6 bases). Germline loops: CDR1 SQVTM, CDR2 ANQGSEA. Trimming removed 6 bases from V and 3 bases from J, with 21 bases in between. The CDR3 has 15 residues. In DNA, the CDR3 is TGCAGCGTGGAGGGGACTCGGGACCGAGACTACGAGCAGTACTTC. This sequence encodes CSVEGTRDRDYEQYF.

The CDR3 sequence is CASSYSITGYQETQYF. DNA of the CDR3: TGTGCCAGCAGTTACTCGATTACGGGGTACCAAGAGACCCAGTACTTC. The chain employs TRBV6-6 and TRBJ2-5; a possible D gene is TRBD2 (5 bases). Trimming stripped 0 bases from V and 0 bases from J, with 11 bases between. CDR3 size: 16 residues. Looked up from germline, CDR1 is MNHNY and CDR2 is SVGAGI (reference sequence).

The chain carries TRBV4-1 and TRBJ1-5; weak D call: TRBD1 (6 bases). The V end was cut by 3 bases, the J end by 5 bases, with 14 bases between. The CDR3 is 15 amino acids. CDR1 is MGHRA, CDR2 YSYEKL, per germline. The CDR3 coding sequence is TGCGCCAGCAGCCATACCACAGGGTTCGATCAGCCCCAGCATTTT. Its translation is CASSHTTGFDQPQHF.

The chain is built from TRBV9 and TRBJ2-7; D remains unclear. The CDR3 is made up of 14 amino acids. Germline V gene sequence: CDR1 SGDLS, CDR2 YYNGEE. Trimming shortened V by 7 bases and J by 4 bases, and 18 bases separated the two germline ends. The CDR3 reads CASSSTLNLYEQYF. DNA for the CDR3: TGTGCCAGCTCCTCAACTCTCAACCTTTACGAGCAGTACTTC.

The chain uses TRBV5-1 and TRBJ2-1; 11 positions agree with TRBD1. The CDR3 spans 14 residues. V lost 0 bases and J lost 10; bases outside the gene matches: 3. Germline V gives CDR1 SGHRS, CDR2 YFSETQ. The CDR3 loop is CASSLGTGGSEQFF. Here the CDR3 DNA reads TGCGCCAGCAGCTTGGGGACAGGGGGCTCGGAGCAGTTCTTC.

By share of the sample, this clone is medium-sized. The rearrangement links TRBV19 to TRBJ2-1; D gene unclear. V dropped 11 bases and J dropped 0 bases, with 17 bases sitting between them. Germline V gene sequence: CDR1 LNHDA, CDR2 SQIVND (reference sequence). The CDR3 totals 15 residues. DNA of the CDR3: TGTGCCCAGAGTTCTCCGTGGGGCTCCTACAATGAGCAGTTCTTC. This sequence encodes CAQSSPWGSYNEQFF.

The gene calls are TRBV6-5 and TRBJ2-5; D gene uncertain. The V and J ends lost 2 bases and 5 bases respectively, with 6 bases between them. CDR1 MNHEY and CDR2 SVGAGI come from the germline V gene. The CDR3 contains 12 residues. The CDR3 protein is CASSYPGETQYF. CDR3 nucleotide sequence: TGTGCCAGCAGTTACCCCGGGGAGACCCAGTACTTC.